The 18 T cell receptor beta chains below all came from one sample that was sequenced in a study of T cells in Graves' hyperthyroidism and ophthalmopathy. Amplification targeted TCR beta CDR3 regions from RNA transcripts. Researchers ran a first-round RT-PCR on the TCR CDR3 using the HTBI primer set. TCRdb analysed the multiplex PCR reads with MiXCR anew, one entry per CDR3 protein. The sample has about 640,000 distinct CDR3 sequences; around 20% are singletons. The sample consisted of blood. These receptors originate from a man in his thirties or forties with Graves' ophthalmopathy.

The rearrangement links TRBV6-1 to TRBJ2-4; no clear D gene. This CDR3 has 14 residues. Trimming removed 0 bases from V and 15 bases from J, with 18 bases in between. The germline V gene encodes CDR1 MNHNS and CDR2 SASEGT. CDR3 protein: CASSEAMSRYLWYF. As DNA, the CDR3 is TGTGCCAGCAGTGAAGCCATGAGCCGGTACCTTTGGTACTTC.

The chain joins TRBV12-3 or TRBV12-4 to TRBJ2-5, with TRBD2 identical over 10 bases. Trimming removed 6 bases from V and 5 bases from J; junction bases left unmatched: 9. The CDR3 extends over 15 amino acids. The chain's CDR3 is CASRTSGRARETQYF. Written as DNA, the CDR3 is TGTGCCAGCAGGACCAGCGGGAGGGCCCGGGAGACCCAGTACTTC.

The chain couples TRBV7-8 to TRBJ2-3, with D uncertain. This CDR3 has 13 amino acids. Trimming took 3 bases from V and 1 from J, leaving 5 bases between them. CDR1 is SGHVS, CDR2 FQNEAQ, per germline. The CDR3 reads CASSFQGTDTQYF. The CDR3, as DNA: TGTGCCAGCAGCTTCCAGGGCACAGATACGCAGTATTTT. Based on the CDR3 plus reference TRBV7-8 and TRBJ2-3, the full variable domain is GAGVSQSPRYKVAKRGQDVALRCDPISGHVSLFWYQQALGQGPEFLTYFQNEAQLDKSGLPSDRFFAERPEGSVSTLKIQRTQQEDSAVYLCASSFQGTDTQYFGPGTRLTVL.

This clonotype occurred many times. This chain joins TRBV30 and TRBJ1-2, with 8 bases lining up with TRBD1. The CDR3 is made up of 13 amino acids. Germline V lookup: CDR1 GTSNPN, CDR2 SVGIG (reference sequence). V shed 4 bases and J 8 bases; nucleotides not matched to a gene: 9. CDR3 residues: CAWTPGTGRGYTF. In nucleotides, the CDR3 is TGTGCCTGGACCCCTGGGACAGGCCGAGGCTACACCTTC.

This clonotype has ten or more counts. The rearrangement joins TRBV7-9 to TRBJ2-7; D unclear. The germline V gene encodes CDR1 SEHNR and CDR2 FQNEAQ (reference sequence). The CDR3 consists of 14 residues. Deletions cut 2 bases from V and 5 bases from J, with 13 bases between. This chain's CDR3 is CASSLQVMSDEQYF. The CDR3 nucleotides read TGTGCCAGCAGCTTACAGGTTATGTCTGACGAGCAGTACTTC.

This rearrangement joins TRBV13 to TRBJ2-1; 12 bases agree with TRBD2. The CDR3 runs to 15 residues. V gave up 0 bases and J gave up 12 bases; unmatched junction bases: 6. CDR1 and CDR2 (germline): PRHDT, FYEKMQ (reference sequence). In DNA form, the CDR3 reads TGTGCCAGCAGCTTAGGGCTAGCGGGAGGGCCGGGGCAGTTCTTC. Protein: CASSLGLAGGPGQFF.

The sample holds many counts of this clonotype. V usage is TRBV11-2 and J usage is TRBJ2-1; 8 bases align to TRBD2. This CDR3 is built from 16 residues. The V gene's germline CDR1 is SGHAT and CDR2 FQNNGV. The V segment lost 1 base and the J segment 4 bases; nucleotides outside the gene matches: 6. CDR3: CASSLGPGGPYNEQFF. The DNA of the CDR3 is TGTGCCAGCAGCTTAGGTCCGGGAGGGCCGTACAATGAGCAGTTCTTC.

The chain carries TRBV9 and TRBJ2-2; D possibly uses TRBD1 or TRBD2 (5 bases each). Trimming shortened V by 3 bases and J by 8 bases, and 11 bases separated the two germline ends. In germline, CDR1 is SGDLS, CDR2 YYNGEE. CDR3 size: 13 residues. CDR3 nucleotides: TGTGCCAGCAGCGGTTGGGGGTATGGGGAGCTGTTTTTT. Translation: CASSGWGYGELFF.

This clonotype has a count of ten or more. The CDR3 DNA follows: TGTGCCAGCAGCGATGACAGGGGTTATGGCTACACCTTC. Amino acid sequence: CASSDDRGYGYTF. The J gene is TRBJ1-2, the V gene TRBV7-9; TRBD1 matches at 8 bases. V lost 5 bases and J lost 5; bases outside the gene matches: 4. The germline gives CDR1 SEHNR, CDR2 FQNEAQ (reference sequence). The CDR3 consists of 13 residues.

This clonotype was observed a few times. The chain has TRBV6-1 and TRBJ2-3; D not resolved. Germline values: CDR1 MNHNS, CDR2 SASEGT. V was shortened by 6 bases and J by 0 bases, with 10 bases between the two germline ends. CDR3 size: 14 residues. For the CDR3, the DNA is TGTGCCAGCAGGCAAGACGGGAGCACAGATACGCAGTATTTT. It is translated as CASRQDGSTDTQYF.

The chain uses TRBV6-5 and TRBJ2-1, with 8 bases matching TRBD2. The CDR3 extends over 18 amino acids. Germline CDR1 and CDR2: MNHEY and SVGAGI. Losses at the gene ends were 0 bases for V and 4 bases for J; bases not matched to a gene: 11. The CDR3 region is CASSYSLIAGSVYNEQFF. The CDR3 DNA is TGTGCCAGCAGTTACTCCCTTATAGCGGGATCAGTGTACAATGAGCAGTTCTTC.

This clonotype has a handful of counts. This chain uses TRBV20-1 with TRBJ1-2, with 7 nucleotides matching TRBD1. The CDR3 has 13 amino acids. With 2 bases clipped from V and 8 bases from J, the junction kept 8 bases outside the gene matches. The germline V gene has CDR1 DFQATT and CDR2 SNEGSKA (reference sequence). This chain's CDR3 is CSARSYTGEGYTF. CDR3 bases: TGCAGTGCTAGAAGCTACACAGGGGAGGGCTACACCTTC.

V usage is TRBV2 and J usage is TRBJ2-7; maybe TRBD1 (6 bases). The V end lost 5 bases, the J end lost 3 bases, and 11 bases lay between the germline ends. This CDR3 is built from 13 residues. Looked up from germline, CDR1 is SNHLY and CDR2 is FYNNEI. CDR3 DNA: TGTGCCAGCAGTTTCTCAGGGGACTACGAGCAGTACTTC. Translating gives CASSFSGDYEQYF.

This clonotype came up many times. The CDR3 loop is CASSPFSGKTDTQYF. In DNA form, the CDR3 reads TGTGCCAGCAGCCCTTTTAGCGGGAAGACAGATACGCAGTATTTT. The V call is TRBV3-1, the J call TRBJ2-3, with 8 bases that match TRBD2. CDR1 is LGHDT and CDR2 is YNNKEL in the germline V gene (reference sequence). There are 15 residues in the CDR3. The trim removed 4 bases at V and 3 bases at J, leaving 6 bases unmatched.

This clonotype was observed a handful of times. The CDR3 nucleotides are TGTGCCAGCAGAACAATTTACGAGCAGTACTTC. Translation: CASRTIYEQYF. The rearrangement joins TRBV6-2 or TRBV6-3 to TRBJ2-7; D uncertain. V dropped 6 bases and J dropped 4 bases, with 7 bases sitting between them. This CDR3 has 11 amino acids. Germline values: CDR1 MNHEY, CDR2 SVGEGT.

The CDR3 sequence is CASGSLGGRNTGELFF. The CDR3 coding sequence is TGTGCTAGTGGCTCCCTCGGGGGGAGGAACACCGGGGAGCTGTTTTTT. The J gene is TRBJ2-2, the V gene TRBV12-5; 7 bases line up with TRBD2. The CDR3 has 16 residues. The germline V gene has CDR1 LGHNT and CDR2 FRNRAP. Trimming at V came to 6 bases and at J to 1 base, leaving 8 bases not matched to a gene.

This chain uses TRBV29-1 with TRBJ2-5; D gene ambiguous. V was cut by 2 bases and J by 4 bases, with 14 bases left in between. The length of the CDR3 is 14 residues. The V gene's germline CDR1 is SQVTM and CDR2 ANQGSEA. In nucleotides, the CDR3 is TGCAGCGTTGAAACCCCGGCGGACGTAGAGACCCAGTACTTC. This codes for CSVETPADVETQYF.

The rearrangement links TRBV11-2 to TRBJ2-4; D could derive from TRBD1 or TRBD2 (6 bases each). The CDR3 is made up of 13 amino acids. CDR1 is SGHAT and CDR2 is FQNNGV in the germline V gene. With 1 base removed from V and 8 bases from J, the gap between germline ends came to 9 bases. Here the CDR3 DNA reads TGTGCCAGCAGCTTAGCAGGGGAGGACATTCAGTACTTC. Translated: CASSLAGEDIQYF.